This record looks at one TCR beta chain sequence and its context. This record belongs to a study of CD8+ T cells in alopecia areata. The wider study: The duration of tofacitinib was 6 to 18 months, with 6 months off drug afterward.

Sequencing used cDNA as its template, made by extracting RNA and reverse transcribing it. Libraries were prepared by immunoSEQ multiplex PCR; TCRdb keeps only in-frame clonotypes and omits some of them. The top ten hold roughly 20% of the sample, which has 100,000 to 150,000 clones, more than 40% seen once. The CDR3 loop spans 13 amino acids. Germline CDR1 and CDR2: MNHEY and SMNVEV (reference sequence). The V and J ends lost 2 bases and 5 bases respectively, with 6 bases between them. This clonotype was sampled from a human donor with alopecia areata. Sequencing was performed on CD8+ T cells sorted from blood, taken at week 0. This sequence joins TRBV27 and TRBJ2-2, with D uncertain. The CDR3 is CASSLIGTGELFF. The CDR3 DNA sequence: TGTGCCAGCAGTTTAATCGGGACCGGGGAGCTGTTTTTT.